Listed below are T cell receptor beta chains from one sample, sequenced in a study of shared clonotypes between healthy human individuals. The table came from immunoSEQ multiplex PCR; TCRdb's copy has only in-frame clones and leaves some out. The sample holds about 2,200,000 clones, just over 90% seen once. Sequenced material: naive CD8+ T cells from PBMCs. These receptors came from a man between 18 and 29 years old in good health. Some clones in this sample may be carry-over from other donors' samples. Both conserved end residues are part of each CDR3. D genes are given only for firm matches. Clone size is stated in some rows and not others, as once, few, many or a class when expanded.

D: TRBD2; size: .; J: TRBJ2-7; V: TRBV6-1; DNA: TGTGCCAGCAGTCCTCTAAGAGCGGGAACCTACGAGCAGTACTTC; CDR3: CASSPLRAGTYEQYF
D: .; size: .; J: TRBJ1-4; V: TRBV30; DNA: TGTGCCTGGAGTGTCTGGGTCGGGGAAAAACTGTTTTTT; CDR3: CAWSVWVGEKLFF
D: .; size: many; J: TRBJ2-1; V: TRBV11-2; DNA: TGTGCCAGCAGCCTAAGGGGCTCGTGGAATGAGCAGTTCTTC; CDR3: CASSLRGSWNEQFF
D: .; size: .; J: TRBJ2-7; V: TRBV13; DNA: TGTGCCAGCAGCTCTCGCTTGGAGGGCGGGTACGAGCAGTACTTC; CDR3: CASSSRLEGGYEQYF
D: TRBD1; size: .; J: TRBJ1-1; V: TRBV4-2; DNA: TGTGCCAGCAGCCAATTTCTCGCGCAGGGGGAGAACACTGAAGCTTTCTTT; CDR3: CASSQFLAQGENTEAFF
D: .; size: .; J: TRBJ2-7; V: TRBV11-2; DNA: TGTGCCAGCAGCCCCAGGACAGAAGACAAGCAGTACTTC; CDR3: CASSPRTEDKQYF
D: .; size: .; J: TRBJ2-6; V: TRBV7-6; DNA: TGTGCCAGCAGCTTGACGGACGGTTACTCTGGGGCCAACGTCCTGACTTTC; CDR3: CASSLTDGYSGANVLTF
D: .; size: .; J: TRBJ2-5; V: TRBV11-2; DNA: TGTGCCAGCAGCTTAGATATCACAGTAGGATTTCAAGAGACCCAGTACTTC; CDR3: CASSLDITVGFQETQYF
D: .; size: .; J: TRBJ2-7; V: TRBV5-5; DNA: TGTGCCAGCAGCTTACACAGTTCCTACGAGCAGTACTTC; CDR3: CASSLHSSYEQYF
D: .; size: .; J: TRBJ2-1; V: TRBV7-9; DNA: TGTGCCAGCAGCCTCCCTGTCAATGAGCAGTTCTTC; CDR3: CASSLPVNEQFF
D: .; size: .; J: TRBJ2-1; V: TRBV7-9; DNA: TGTGCCAGCAGCCCCCATCCTAGCGTCCCCTCCTACAATGAGCAGTTCTTC; CDR3: CASSPHPSVPSYNEQFF
D: .; size: .; J: TRBJ1-1; V: TRBV2; DNA: TGTGCCAGCTTTCCAGGTAACACTGAAGCTTTCTTT; CDR3: CASFPGNTEAFF
D: TRBD2; size: .; J: TRBJ2-1; V: TRBV27; DNA: TGTGCCAGCAGTTTATCGGGAGGGGACAATGAGCAGTTCTTC; CDR3: CASSLSGGDNEQFF
D: .; size: .; J: TRBJ1-2; V: TRBV5-5; DNA: TGTGCCAGCAGCTCCCCGGGTGCTCATGGCTACACCTTC; CDR3: CASSSPGAHGYTF
D: TRBD2; size: .; J: TRBJ2-1; V: TRBV7-2; DNA: TGTGCCAGCAGGTATCGAGCGGGAGAGCGGGCCAATGAGCAGTTCTTC; CDR3: CASRYRAGERANEQFF
D: .; size: .; J: TRBJ2-1; V: TRBV27; DNA: TGTGCCAGCAGTTACGGGGATCCCTACAATGAGCAGTTCTTC; CDR3: CASSYGDPYNEQFF
D: TRBD1; size: once; J: TRBJ1-3; V: TRBV13; DNA: TGTGCCAGCAGCTTAGCCAGGGGGCCGCCTGGAAACACCATATATTTT; CDR3: CASSLARGPPGNTIYF
D: .; size: .; J: TRBJ2-7; V: TRBV11-1; DNA: TGTGCCAGCAGCCTGACAGAGGGGTCCTACGAGCAGTACTTC; CDR3: CASSLTEGSYEQYF
D: .; size: .; J: TRBJ1-1; V: TRBV5-6; DNA: TGTGCCAGCAGCTTGGTCGCCTCACCTGAAGCTTTCTTT; CDR3: CASSLVASPEAFF
D: .; size: .; J: TRBJ2-7; V: TRBV5-1; DNA: TGCGCCAGCAGTTCGGAATTTAGGCCTGACTACGAGCAGTACTTC; CDR3: CASSSEFRPDYEQYF
D: .; size: .; J: TRBJ2-3; V: TRBV6-5; DNA: TGTGCCAGCAGTTACTCATGGCCCCCTAGCACAGATACGCAGTATTTT; CDR3: CASSYSWPPSTDTQYF
D: .; size: .; J: TRBJ1-1; V: TRBV7-8; DNA: TGTGCCAGCAGCTCCTGGGGCAGACAGAACACTGAAGCTTTCTTT; CDR3: CASSSWGRQNTEAFF
D: .; size: .; J: TRBJ2-7; V: TRBV13; DNA: TGTGCCAGCAGCCGTGGTGGGGGATACGAGCAGTACTTC; CDR3: CASSRGGGYEQYF
D: TRBD2; size: .; J: TRBJ2-2; V: TRBV7-6; DNA: TGTGCCAGCAGCTTAGGACCTAGCGGGAGGTTAGGCACCGGGGAGCTGTTTTTT; CDR3: CASSLGPSGRLGTGELFF
D: .; size: .; J: TRBJ1-4; V: TRBV28; DNA: TGTGCCAGCAGCCTTCCCTTTACAACTAATGAAAAACTGTTTTTT; CDR3: CASSLPFTTNEKLFF
D: TRBD1; size: .; J: TRBJ1-5; V: TRBV2; DNA: TGTGCCAGCAGTCCCTCCGAGTGGGACAGGGACAATCAGCCCCAGCATTTT; CDR3: CASSPSEWDRDNQPQHF
D: TRBD2; size: .; J: TRBJ2-5; V: TRBV6-4; DNA: TGTGCCAGCAGGCCGGGACTAGGAATCCCTGAGACCCAGTACTTC; CDR3: CASRPGLGIPETQYF
D: .; size: .; J: TRBJ1-1; V: TRBV4-1; DNA: TGCGCCAGCAGCCAAGCAAAAAACACTGAAGCTTTCTTT; CDR3: CASSQAKNTEAFF
D: .; size: .; J: TRBJ2-7; V: TRBV7-9; DNA: TGTGCCAGCAGCCAAAGCAGCAGCTCCTACGAGCAGTACTTC; CDR3: CASSQSSSSYEQYF
D: TRBD1; size: once; J: TRBJ2-7; V: TRBV2; DNA: TGTGCCAGCAGTCGAAACCCCAGGGGGACCGCCTCCTACGAGCAGTACTTC; CDR3: CASSRNPRGTASYEQYF